This T cell receptor (beta chain) appears in the sequencing data of a study of CD8 T cells in Susac syndrome. The germline V gene has CDR1 DFQATT and CDR2 SNEGSKA (reference sequence). The CDR3 has 14 amino acids. Losses at the gene ends were 5 bases for V and 3 bases for J; bases not matched to a gene: 9. Random hexamers primed reverse transcription of roughly 0.5 to 1 ug RNA. With immunoSEQ multiplex PCR, TCR beta CDR3 was amplified across 54 Vbeta and 13 Jbeta. TCRdb recomputed calls from the immunoSEQ multiplex PCR reads with MiXCR, one row per CDR3 protein. The sample has 300,000 or so distinct CDR3 sequences, about 90% seen once. TCR beta was sequenced from blood CD8+ and CD4+ T cells. The multiple sclerosis controls consisted of treatment-naive patients with relapsing-remitting disease, either stable or active.

The chain has TRBV20-1 and TRBJ1-2; TRBD1 aligns across 7 bases. The sequence was obtained from a human donor with multiple sclerosis. Sequenced material: CD4+ T cells from PBMCs. Here the CDR3 reads CSAAKGDSDYGYTF. The CDR3 DNA reads TGCAGTGCTGCTAAGGGGGACAGCGACTATGGCTACACCTTC.